This TCR beta chain appears in the sequencing data of a study of tumor and adjacent non-tumor tissue in lung cancer. The V and J ends lost 2 bases and 10 bases respectively, with 18 bases between them. Germline V gene lookup returns CDR1 DFQATT and CDR2 SNEGSKA (reference sequence). The length of the CDR3 is 13 residues. RNA was extracted from bulk tissue without any cell sorting. The library came from three nested PCR rounds adapted from ARM-PCR protocols. TCRdb fed the multiplex PCR reads into MiXCR, producing one record per CDR3 protein. Of roughly 66,000 distinct CDR3 sequences in the sample, approximately 73% are singletons; the top ten hold 28%. This clonotype was seen ten or more times. Its target is unknown. Broader study findings: In normal lung, the top 100 clones were significantly more dominant than in tumor.

The clonotype originates from a man aged 55 to 70 with non-small cell lung cancer. This chain joins TRBV20-1 and TRBJ2-7; possibly TRBD1 or TRBD2 for D (5 bases each). The sample taken for sequencing was lung tumor tissue. The CDR3 DNA follows: TGCAGTGCTAGAAACTTACCAGGGACCAAACAGTACTTC. Its translation is CSARNLPGTKQYF.